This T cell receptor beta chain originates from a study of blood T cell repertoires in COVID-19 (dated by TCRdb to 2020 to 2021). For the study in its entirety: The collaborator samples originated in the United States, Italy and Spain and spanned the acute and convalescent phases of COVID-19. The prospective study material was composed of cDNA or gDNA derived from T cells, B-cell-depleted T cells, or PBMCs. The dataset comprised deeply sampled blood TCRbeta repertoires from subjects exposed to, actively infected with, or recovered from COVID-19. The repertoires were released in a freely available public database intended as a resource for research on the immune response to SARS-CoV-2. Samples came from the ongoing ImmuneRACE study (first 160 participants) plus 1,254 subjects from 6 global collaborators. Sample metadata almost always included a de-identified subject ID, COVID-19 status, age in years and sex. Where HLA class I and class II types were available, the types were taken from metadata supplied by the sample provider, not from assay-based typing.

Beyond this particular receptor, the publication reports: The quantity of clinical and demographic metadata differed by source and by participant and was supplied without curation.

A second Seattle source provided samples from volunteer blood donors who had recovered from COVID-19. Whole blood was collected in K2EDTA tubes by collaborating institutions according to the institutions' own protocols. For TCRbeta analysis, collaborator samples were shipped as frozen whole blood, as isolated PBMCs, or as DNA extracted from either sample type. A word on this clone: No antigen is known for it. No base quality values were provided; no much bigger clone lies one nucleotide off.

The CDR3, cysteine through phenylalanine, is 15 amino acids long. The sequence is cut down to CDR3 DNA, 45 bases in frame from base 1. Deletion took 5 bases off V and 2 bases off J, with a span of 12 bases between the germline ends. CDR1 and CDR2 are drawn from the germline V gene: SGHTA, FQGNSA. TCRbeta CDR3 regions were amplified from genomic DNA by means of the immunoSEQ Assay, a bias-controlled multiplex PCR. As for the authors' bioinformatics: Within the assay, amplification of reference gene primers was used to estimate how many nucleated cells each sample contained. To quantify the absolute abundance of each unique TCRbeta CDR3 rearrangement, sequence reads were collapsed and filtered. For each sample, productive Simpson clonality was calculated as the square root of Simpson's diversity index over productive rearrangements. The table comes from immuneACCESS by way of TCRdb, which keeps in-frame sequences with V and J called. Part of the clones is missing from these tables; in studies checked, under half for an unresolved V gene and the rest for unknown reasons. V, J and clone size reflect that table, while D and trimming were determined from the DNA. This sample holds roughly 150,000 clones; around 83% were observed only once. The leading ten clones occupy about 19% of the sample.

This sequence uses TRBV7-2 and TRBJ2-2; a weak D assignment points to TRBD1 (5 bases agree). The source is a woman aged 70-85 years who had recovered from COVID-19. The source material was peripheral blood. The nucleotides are TGTGCCAGCAGCCCCTTGGGGCCCAACACCGGGGAGCTGTTTTTT. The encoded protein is CASSPLGPNTGELFF. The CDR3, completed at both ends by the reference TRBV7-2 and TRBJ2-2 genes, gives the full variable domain GAGVSQSPSNKVTEKGKDVELRCDPISGHTALYWYRQSLGQGLEFLIYFQGNSAPDKSGLPSDRFSAERTGGSVSTLTIQRTQQEDSAVYLCASSPLGPNTGELFFGEGSRLTVL.